This T cell receptor (beta chain) was recorded in a study of T cells in Graves' hyperthyroidism and ophthalmopathy. Amplification targeted TCR beta CDR3 regions from RNA transcripts. A first-round RT-PCR of the TCR CDR3 used the HTBI primer set. TCRdb itself ran the multiplex PCR reads through MiXCR, one entry per CDR3 protein. The sample has around 300,000 distinct CDR3 sequences; 20% to 30% are singletons. The V gene end was trimmed by 5 bases and the J gene end by 5 bases; junction bases not matched to a gene: 5. CDR3 length: 14 residues. Germline values: CDR1 SEHNR, CDR2 FQNEAQ (reference sequence).

The origin of this receptor is a man aged 35-49 years with Graves' hyperthyroidism that later progressed to Graves' ophthalmopathy. The source material was blood. The chain links TRBV7-9 to TRBJ2-5; 10 positions agree with TRBD2. Written as DNA, the CDR3 is TGTGCCAGCAGCCCTAGCGGGAGTACTGAGACCCAGTACTTC. Amino acids: CASSPSGSTETQYF.